This entry lists 4 T cell receptor beta chains sequenced from one sample in a study of blood T cell repertoires in COVID-19. Profiled with immunoSEQ multiplex PCR; TCRdb holds only in-frame clones, not every one. The data hold approximately 130,000 clones, with roughly 85% observed a single time. Sequenced: peripheral blood. The source of these receptors is a human donor in a cohort sampled during active COVID-19.

With regard to this clone: In the same sample, other DNA sequences code for this CDR3. The chain recombines TRBV9 with TRBJ2-3, with D maybe TRBD1 (5 bases). The germline V gene encodes CDR1 SGDLS and CDR2 YYNGEE. The ends were cut back, 5 bases at V and 3 bases at J, with 16 bases in the middle. The CDR3 has 15 residues. The CDR3: CASRPPGQGTDTQYF. CDR3 DNA: TGTGCCAGCAGACCACCAGGGCAGGGTACAGATACGCAGTATTTT.

The chain couples TRBV9 to TRBJ2-1; D is perhaps TRBD2 (5 bases). In germline, CDR1 is SGDLS, CDR2 YYNGEE. Trimming cost V 0 bases and J 5 bases, with 9 bases left between them. The CDR3 runs to 14 residues. The CDR3 spells CASSVDGVNNEQFF. CDR3 nucleotide sequence: TGTGCCAGCAGCGTAGACGGGGTTAACAATGAGCAGTTCTTC.

The rearrangement links TRBV19 to TRBJ1-2; 7 bases match TRBD1. The CDR3 length is 13 residues. CDR1 is LNHDA and CDR2 is SQIVND in the germline V gene (reference sequence). J gave up 7 bases and V 1 base, and 3 bases lay outside the gene matches. The CDR3 DNA follows: TGTGCCAGTAGTATAGGGGACAGCCCTGGCTACACCTTC. This encodes CASSIGDSPGYTF.

This chain connects TRBV28 to TRBJ1-4, with D possibly TRBD1 on 6 matching bases. Germline lookup yields CDR1 MDHEN and CDR2 SYDVKM. With 5 bases removed from V and 8 bases from J, the gap between germline ends came to 12 bases. There are 13 residues in the CDR3. Written as DNA, the CDR3 is TGTGCCAGCAGTCCCGGACAGCGGGAAAAACTGTTTTTT. It is translated as CASSPGQREKLFF.